This is a list of T cell receptor beta chains from one sample in a study of breast tumors, draining lymph nodes, adjacent tissues. Via MiXCR, TCRdb re-called the multiplex PCR reads, giving one row per CDR3 protein. Altogether approximately 90,000 distinct CDR3 sequences are present, roughly 28% being singletons, with the ten largest covering over 8%. Sequencing input: axillary lymph node tissue. Receptor source: a female donor with breast cancer. Some clones in this sample may be carry-over from other donors' samples. Each CDR3 is given without its conserved first and last residue. Each record gives: clone size, V gene, CDR3 protein. Size tells how often a clone was seen (once, few, many) or the class of an expanded clone, and some rows leave it out.

many TRBV29-1 SVTLVRGDSYEQY
- TRBV30 AFRLPYGYT
- TRBV7-2 ASSPGTSNYEQY
many TRBV20-1 SASTLGGFHEQY
many TRBV7-6 ASSISGEQY
many TRBV9 ASSASMFQETQY
many TRBV2 ASNRDRIGDTQY
- TRBV27 ASSLSGLAEGPNTGELF
- TRBV7-3 ASSLGTSGLYEQH
many TRBV18 ASSPRPGDTQY
many TRBV24-1 ATSSGRVVGDEQY
many TRBV19 ASSRQGVGEQF
- TRBV20-1 SALTSGGTRAQY
many TRBV30 AWSFPGGAPGNTIY
many TRBV15 ATSRDLGTAAPHEQF
many TRBV4-2 ASSQGSGRVGNEQF
- TRBV10-3 ATSSGGYGYT
many TRBV7-9 ASSIGTGTGDEQF
many TRBV3-1 ASSQSAGVTDTQY